A single sample is the source of the 27 T cell receptor beta chains below, sequenced in a study of T cell responses to AZD1222 COVID-19 vaccine. The assay was immunoSEQ multiplex PCR, and TCRdb's table has in-frame clones only and misses some. The sample gives fewer than 120,000 clones, 85% to 95% of which show up once; about 7.8% is in the top ten. Sample: peripheral blood, taken on day 0 of AZD1222 vaccination. The receptors were sampled from an adult in good health.

The V gene is TRBV6-1, the J gene TRBJ1-3, with 8 bases identical to TRBD1. The CDR3 is made up of 14 amino acids. CDR1 is MNHNS, CDR2 SASEGT, per germline. The junction had 2 bases not matched to a gene; V was cut back by 2 bases and J by 5 bases. CDR3 in DNA: TGTGCCAGCAGTGAACGGGACAGGAGAAACACCATATATTTT. This gives the protein CASSERDRRNTIYF.

The genes are TRBV3-1 (or the pseudogene TRBV3-2) and TRBJ1-1, with 8 bases identical to TRBD1. The germline V gene encodes CDR1 LGHDT and CDR2 YNNKEL (reference sequence). The CDR3 is made up of 13 amino acids. V dropped 4 bases and J dropped 4; count of bases not matched to a gene: 2. DNA for the CDR3: TGTGCCAGCAGCCGACAGGGGAGCACTGAAGCTTTCTTT. Protein: CASSRQGSTEAFF.

This clone turned up a few times. V gene TRBV24-1 combines with J gene TRBJ2-2; a possible D gene is TRBD2 (6 bases). The CDR3 sequence is 15 residues long. V gave up 4 bases and J gave up 7 bases, with 15 bases separating them. Germline V gene data show CDR1 as KGHDR and CDR2 as SFDVKD. For the CDR3, the DNA is TGTGCCACCAGTGACCCCACTAGCTTCAGCGGGGAGCTGTTTTTT. It is translated as CATSDPTSFSGELFF.

This chain uses TRBV24-1 with TRBJ1-2; D remains unclear. This CDR3 has 18 amino acids. Per the germline V gene, CDR1 is KGHDR and CDR2 is SFDVKD. Trimming removed 4 bases from V and 4 bases from J, with 24 bases in between. The CDR3 DNA is TGTGCCACCAGTGACCTCTTCGCTACCGCCGAGACCACCTATGGCTACACCTTC. This encodes CATSDLFATAETTYGYTF.

This clone occurred once. The V and J genes are TRBV29-1 and TRBJ1-3; 10 bases map to TRBD1. With V trimmed by 6 bases and J by 1 base, 3 bases remained unmatched. The CDR3 contains 14 residues. CDR1 and CDR2 (germline): SQVTM, ANQGSEA. The CDR3 loop reads CSVRQGASGNTIYF. The CDR3 DNA sequence: TGCAGCGTCAGACAGGGGGCTTCTGGAAACACCATATATTTT.

The V call is TRBV11-3, the J call TRBJ2-7; 9 bases match TRBD1. The germline gives CDR1 SGHNT, CDR2 YENEEA. The CDR3 is 17 residues long. Trimming cost V 4 bases and J 1 base; bases outside gene matches: 11. The CDR3 protein is CASSSLGGTGLSYEQYF. The CDR3, as DNA: TGTGCCAGCAGCTCTTTAGGTGGGACAGGGTTGTCCTACGAGCAGTACTTC.

V is TRBV25-1 and J is TRBJ2-2; D unresolved. V was clipped by 3 bases and J by 7 bases, with 3 bases between them. The CDR3 is 11 amino acids. Per the germline V gene, CDR1 is MGHDK and CDR2 is SYGVNS. The chain's CDR3 is CASSEGGELFF. CDR3 in DNA: TGTGCCAGCAGTGAGGGCGGGGAGCTGTTTTTT.

The rearrangement links TRBV3-1 (or the pseudogene TRBV3-2) to TRBJ2-7; D unclear. The germline gives CDR1 LGHDT, CDR2 YNNKEL (reference sequence). CDR3 length: 14 amino acids. The V end lost 4 bases, the J end lost 0 bases, and 10 bases lay between the germline ends. CDR3 DNA: TGTGCCAGCAGCCCCAGGCAGGTCTCCTACGAGCAGTACTTC. It translates to CASSPRQVSYEQYF.

V usage is TRBV7-9 and J usage is TRBJ2-1; D might be TRBD1 or TRBD2, each matching 5 bases. This CDR3 spans 15 amino acids. Germline values: CDR1 SEHNR, CDR2 FQNEAQ (reference sequence). Trimming took off 5 bases at V and 4 bases at J, with 15 bases between the two ends. The CDR3 reads CASSPPGTRYNEQFF. In DNA, the CDR3 is TGTGCCAGCAGCCCACCCGGGACCCGTTACAATGAGCAGTTCTTC.

The chain recombines TRBV2 with TRBJ1-6; perhaps TRBD1 as D (5 bases). V dropped 2 bases and J dropped 0 bases, with 11 bases sitting between them. CDR1 is SNHLY, CDR2 FYNNEI, per germline. The CDR3 spans 17 residues. CDR3 in DNA: TGTGCCAGCAGTGAACGAGGGGTAAACTCCTATAATTCACCCCTCCACTTT. It encodes CASSERGVNSYNSPLHF.

This rearrangement joins TRBV11-3 to TRBJ1-5; D gene ambiguous. CDR1 and CDR2 (germline): SGHNT, YENEEA. The V and J ends lost 1 base and 3 bases respectively, with 4 bases between them. The CDR3 runs 13 residues. The CDR3 here is CASSLVDNQPQHF. The CDR3 nucleotides read TGTGCCAGCAGCTTAGTCGACAATCAGCCCCAGCATTTT.

V and J are TRBV5-4 and TRBJ2-1, with a weak D call TRBD2 (6 bases). Trimming took off 0 bases at V and 6 bases at J, with 7 bases between the two ends. This CDR3 contains 13 residues. Germline CDR1 and CDR2: SGHNT and YYREEE (reference sequence). CDR3 in amino acids: CASSLAGGNEQFF. The CDR3 DNA reads as TGTGCCAGCAGCTTGGCCGGGGGCAATGAGCAGTTCTTC.

This chain connects TRBV11-3 to TRBJ1-4; 8 nucleotides agree with TRBD1. The CDR3 length is 15 residues. Looked up from germline, CDR1 is SGHNT and CDR2 is YENEEA. The trim removed 4 bases at V and 5 bases at J, leaving 6 bases unmatched. CDR3 in amino acids: CASSSQGGKNEKLFF. In nucleotides, the CDR3 is TGTGCCAGCAGCTCACAGGGGGGGAAAAATGAAAAACTGTTTTTT.

The chain recombines TRBV19 with TRBJ1-6; tentative D call: TRBD1 (5 bases). Germline CDR1 is LNHDA and CDR2 is SQIVND (reference sequence). The CDR3 sequence is 14 residues long. Trimming stripped 3 bases from V and 6 bases from J, with 9 bases between. The CDR3 spells CASSIWGLNSPLHF. The CDR3 nucleotides are TGTGCCAGTAGTATCTGGGGACTTAATTCACCCCTCCACTTT.

The genes are TRBV19 and TRBJ1-2; TRBD1 might be the D (5 bases). The V end lost 7 bases, the J end lost 0 bases, and 9 bases lay between the germline ends. The CDR3 contains 13 residues. The germline CDR1 and CDR2 sequences are LNHDA and SQIVND (reference sequence). CDR3 sequence reads: CASTEDTNYGYTF. The CDR3 bases are TGTGCCAGTACTGAGGACACTAACTATGGCTACACCTTC.

This sequence joins TRBV14 and TRBJ1-4; TRBD1 aligns across 7 bases. CDR3 length: 15 residues. Germline trimming cut 5 bases from V and 6 bases from J; bases unmatched to any gene: 9. The germline CDR1 and CDR2 sequences are SGHDN and FVKESK. DNA of the CDR3: TGTGCCAGCAGCGTACGACAGGGATACGATGAAAAACTGTTTTTT. Residues: CASSVRQGYDEKLFF.

CDR3 in amino acids: CAWSFPDRVGNTGELFF. CDR3 sequence (DNA): TGTGCCTGGAGTTTCCCGGACAGGGTGGGCAACACCGGGGAGCTGTTTTTT. The rearrangement joins TRBV30 to TRBJ2-2; 8 bases map to TRBD1. CDR3 length: 17 residues. Germline lookup yields CDR1 GTSNPN and CDR2 SVGIG (reference sequence). Trimming cost V 2 bases and J 2 bases; bases outside gene matches: 10.

The V gene is TRBV16, the J gene TRBJ1-4; a possible D gene is TRBD1 (5 bases). Deletions cut 3 bases from V and 9 bases from J, with 14 bases between. CDR1 is KGHSY and CDR2 is FQNENV in the germline V gene. The length of the CDR3 is 14 residues. The CDR3 nucleotides are TGTGCCAGCAGCCAGTACAGGCCCGCGAAAAAACTGTTTTTT. Protein sequence: CASSQYRPAKKLFF.

CDR3 in DNA: TGTGCCAGCGGTATCGAGTCTTCGAACACCGGGGAGCTGTTTTTT. The encoded protein is CASGIESSNTGELFF. The rearrangement joins TRBV3-1 (or the pseudogene TRBV3-2) to TRBJ2-2; no clear D. Trimming stripped 8 bases from V and 0 bases from J, with 13 bases between. The CDR3 extends over 15 amino acids. The germline V gene has CDR1 LGHDT and CDR2 YNNKEL (reference sequence).

The chain combines TRBV10-2 with TRBJ1-1; possibly TRBD1 for D (6 bases). Deletions cut 5 bases from V and 1 base from J, with 8 bases between. Germline V CDR1 and CDR2: WSHSY, SAAADI. The CDR3 is 13 residues long. The CDR3 protein is CASSYRENTEAFF. CDR3 coding DNA: TGCGCCAGCAGTTACAGGGAGAACACTGAAGCTTTCTTT.

The chain combines TRBV7-6 with TRBJ2-2; D is possibly TRBD1 or TRBD2 (5 bases each). The CDR3 is 17 amino acids. Trimming removed 5 bases from V and 3 bases from J, with 19 bases in between. Germline CDR1 and CDR2: SGHVS and FNYEAQ. CDR3 region: CASSPLGRNTYTGELFF. DNA for the CDR3: TGTGCCAGCAGCCCCCTGGGACGGAACACATACACCGGGGAGCTGTTTTTT.

CDR3 sequence: CATSTSAGPRDGYTF. CDR3 DNA sequence: TGTGCCACCAGCACATCTGCGGGACCCAGGGATGGCTACACCTTC. The chain carries TRBV15 and TRBJ1-2; the D gene is possibly TRBD1 (5 bases). The germline V and J ends were trimmed by 4 bases and 6 bases, with 18 bases remaining between them. The CDR3 is made up of 15 amino acids. The germline CDR1 and CDR2 sequences are LNHNV and YYDKDF (reference sequence).

The chain uses TRBV27 and TRBJ2-7; D perhaps matches TRBD2 (5 bases). Germline V lookup: CDR1 MNHEY, CDR2 SMNVEV (reference sequence). The CDR3 is 14 residues long. V lost 2 bases, J lost 6 bases, and 14 bases lay in between. CDR3 protein: CASSLQGRLFEQYF. CDR3 nucleotides: TGTGCCAGCAGTTTACAAGGGAGACTCTTCGAGCAGTACTTC.

V and J are TRBV27 and TRBJ2-1; D is ambiguous. This CDR3 contains 12 residues. The V gene's germline CDR1 is MNHEY and CDR2 SMNVEV (reference sequence). The V gene lost 5 bases and the J gene lost 4 bases, with 6 bases spanning the gap. CDR3 loop: CASSTHYNEQFF. CDR3 bases: TGTGCCAGCAGTACGCATTACAATGAGCAGTTCTTC.

The chain has TRBV14 and TRBJ2-1; D might be TRBD1 (6 bases). The germline V and J ends were trimmed by 2 bases and 8 bases, with 19 bases remaining between them. The CDR3 runs to 16 residues. Germline CDR1 is SGHDN and CDR2 is FVKESK. DNA for the CDR3: TGTGCCAGCAGCCAATGGCCAGGGGTGGGAGTCGATGAGCAGTTCTTC. Its translation is CASSQWPGVGVDEQFF.

The chain joins TRBV5-1 to TRBJ1-2; D unresolved. Germline-derived CDR1 and CDR2 are SGHRS and YFSETQ. Deletions cut 4 bases from V and 6 bases from J, with 13 bases between. This CDR3 has 13 amino acids. CDR3 protein: CASSLPDADGYTF. The CDR3, as DNA: TGCGCCAGCAGCCTACCCGACGCGGATGGCTACACCTTC.

This chain uses TRBV28 with TRBJ1-2; 7 nucleotides line up with TRBD1. Losses at the gene ends were 2 bases for V and 4 bases for J; bases not matched to a gene: 7. This CDR3 region has 15 residues. Germline CDR1 and CDR2: MDHEN and SYDVKM. CDR3: CASSLKGAHAYGYTF. DNA of the CDR3: TGTGCCAGCAGTTTAAAGGGGGCGCATGCCTATGGCTACACCTTC.